This T cell receptor beta chain was captured in a study of CD8+ T cells in alopecia areata. Extracted RNA was reverse transcribed, and the resulting cDNA served as sequencing template. Method: immunoSEQ multiplex PCR; TCRdb's copy keeps in-frame clones and lacks some. The top ten hold 1.7% of the sample, which has roughly 200,000 clones, roughly 63% seen once. V lost 4 bases, J lost 8 bases, and 14 bases lay in between. This CDR3 has 13 amino acids. From germline, CDR1 is SGHTA and CDR2 FQGNSA. The clonotype comes from a human donor with alopecia areata. The chain employs TRBV7-2 and TRBJ1-2; no definite D call. This specimen consisted of CD4+ T cells sorted from blood, obtained at week 0. The CDR3 is CASSWDGLGGYTF. CDR3 DNA: TGTGCCAGCAGCTGGGATGGACTAGGGGGCTACACCTTC.